These 31 T cell receptor beta chains were all obtained from the same sample, sequenced in a study of OX40 agonist ivuxolimab in advanced cancers. The library was produced with the immunoSEQ multiplex PCR assay. Here the immuneACCESS table is served through TCRdb, limited to in-frame sequences with V and J called. Missing clones are a known gap in these copies; in checked studies unresolved V genes cover under half, and the rest lacks a known reason. Across this sample there are roughly 76,000 clones, with approximately 85% seen only once. The ten most abundant clones make up around 4.3% of the sample. Material: CD4+ or CD8+ T cells sorted from blood, obtained in a trial of the OX40 agonist ivuxolimab. Source of these receptors: an adult with an advanced solid tumor such as melanoma, head and neck, liver or kidney cancer.

The CDR3: CASSPTSGIREQYF. In DNA form, the CDR3 reads TGTGCCAGTAGTCCAACTAGCGGGATACGGGAGCAGTACTTC. This chain links TRBV19 with TRBJ2-7, with TRBD2 matching 10 bases. V gave up 5 bases and J gave up 7 bases; unmatched junction bases: 8. Germline lookup yields CDR1 LNHDA and CDR2 SQIVND (reference sequence). This CDR3 is built from 14 residues.

Only a few counts were recorded for this clone. The chain employs TRBV6-5 and TRBJ1-2; a weak D match, TRBD1 (5 bases). With 2 bases removed from V and 6 bases from J, the gap between germline ends came to 16 bases. The CDR3 sequence is 15 residues long. The germline V gene encodes CDR1 MNHEY and CDR2 SVGAGI. The DNA of the CDR3 is TGTGCCAGCAGTTACCCAACGGGGGGGACCAATGGCTACACCTTC. This translates into CASSYPTGGTNGYTF.

The genes are TRBV11-2 and TRBJ2-2; no firm D call. The V gene's germline CDR1 is SGHAT and CDR2 FQNNGV. This CDR3 spans 15 amino acids. The V and J ends lost 1 base and 3 bases respectively, with 9 bases between them. CDR3 sequence (DNA): TGTGCCAGCAGCTTAGGCGACTTGGACACCGGGGAGCTGTTTTTT. This encodes CASSLGDLDTGELFF.

The CDR3: CASSVDRVETGELFF. The CDR3 nucleotides read TGCGCCAGCAGCGTGGACAGGGTTGAGACCGGGGAGCTGTTTTTT. The rearrangement joins TRBV5-1 to TRBJ2-2; 8 bases are shared with TRBD1. In germline, CDR1 is SGHRS, CDR2 YFSETQ. This CDR3 has 15 amino acids. The ends lost 4 bases at V and 5 bases at J; junction bases unmatched: 7.

This chain connects TRBV5-1 to TRBJ2-5, with D unresolved. The CDR3 has 15 amino acids. CDR1 and CDR2 from the germline V gene are SGHRS and YFSETQ. V lost 0 bases and J lost 4, with 13 bases in between. CDR3 nucleotides: TGCGCCAGCAGCTTGGCCGGTTTACGACCAGAGACCCAGTACTTC. Translation gives CASSLAGLRPETQYF.

The chain combines TRBV18 with TRBJ1-1; D unresolved. The germline gives CDR1 KGHSH, CDR2 LQKENI. Trimming removed 3 bases at V and 0 bases at J, with 11 bases between. The CDR3 runs to 15 residues. The CDR3 nucleotides read TGTGCCAGCTCACCGCTTACAGTTATGAACACTGAAGCTTTCTTT. Amino acid sequence: CASSPLTVMNTEAFF.

The chain is built from TRBV7-9 and TRBJ1-2; perhaps TRBD1 as D (6 bases). The germline V gene has CDR1 SEHNR and CDR2 FQNEAQ (reference sequence). The V end was cut by 5 bases, the J end by 6 bases, with 19 bases between. The CDR3 is made up of 15 amino acids. The DNA of the CDR3 is TGTGCCAGCAGCCCCGGGGGGGCGGCAGGACATGGCTACACCTTC. Protein product: CASSPGGAAGHGYTF.

This chain uses TRBV19 with TRBJ1-1, with D unclear. V was pared by 7 bases and J by 1 base, with 10 bases between. Germline values: CDR1 LNHDA, CDR2 SQIVND (reference sequence). CDR3 length: 13 amino acids. The CDR3 loop is CASTRTGNTEAFF. The CDR3 region has the DNA TGTGCCAGTACCAGGACGGGGAACACTGAAGCTTTCTTT. Full variable domain (remainder filled in from reference TRBV19 and TRBJ1-1): DGGITQSPKYLFRKEGQNVTLSCEQNLNHDAMYWYRQDPGQGLRLIYYSQIVNDFQKGDIAEGYSVSREKKESFPLTVTSAQKNPTAFYLCASTRTGNTEAFFGQGTRLTVV.

V gene TRBV20-1 combines with J gene TRBJ2-1; D is unclear. CDR3 length equals 10 residues. V was pared by 3 bases and J by 7 bases, with 4 bases between. CDR1 is DFQATT, CDR2 SNEGSKA, per germline (reference sequence). CDR3 sequence (DNA): TGCAGTGCTAGGAGGAATGAGCAGTTCTTC. This translates into CSARRNEQFF.

This clone was recorded only once. This CDR3 is CASSLGQVNEQYF. CDR3 in DNA: TGTGCCAGCAGCTTGGGACAGGTCAATGAGCAGTACTTC. The chain combines TRBV28 with TRBJ2-7, with 8 bases that match TRBD1. CDR3 size: 13 residues. CDR1 is MDHEN, CDR2 SYDVKM, per germline. Trimming removed 6 bases from V and 7 bases from J; junction bases left unmatched: 8.

The chain recombines TRBV21-1 with TRBJ2-3; the table calls TRBD2, which could not be checked here. TRBV21-1 is classified as a pseudogene. The CDR3 has 16 residues. This chain's CDR3 is CASTGLGLAGRDTQYF. The CDR3 DNA reads as TGTGCCAGCACGGGGCTAGGACTAGCGGGAAGGGATACGCAGTATTTT.

J is TRBJ1-2 and V is TRBV6-1, with 8 bases matching TRBD1. Trimming at V came to 9 bases and at J to 8 bases, leaving 11 bases not matched to a gene. This CDR3 has 13 amino acids. The germline gives CDR1 MNHNS, CDR2 SASEGT. The CDR3 region is CASDPDRVGGYTF. For the CDR3, the DNA is TGTGCCAGTGATCCGGACAGGGTGGGGGGCTACACCTTC.

V gene TRBV6-1 combines with J gene TRBJ1-5; weak D call: TRBD1 (6 bases). Germline assignment: CDR1 MNHNS and CDR2 SASEGT. The V and J ends lost 4 bases and 4 bases respectively, with 14 bases between them. The CDR3 is 15 amino acids. The CDR3 bases are TGTGCCAGCAGTGCTTTAGGGACACTGAATCAGCCCCAGCATTTT. This codes for CASSALGTLNQPQHF.

The chain is built from TRBV7-2 and TRBJ2-2; 10 bases are a match to TRBD2. Germline CDR1 is SGHTA and CDR2 is FQGNSA. After removal of 5 bases from V and 1 base from J, the junction contained 4 bases not matched to a gene. The CDR3 is 16 residues long. The CDR3 DNA sequence: TGTGCCAGCAGCCGAAGACTAGCGGGGAACACCGGGGAGCTGTTTTTT. It codes for CASSRRLAGNTGELFF.

V and J are TRBV6-5 and TRBJ2-7, with a weak D call TRBD2 (6 bases). This CDR3 region has 15 residues. Between the trimmed V and J ends, which lost 0 bases and 5 bases, there was a span of 14 bases. Germline loops: CDR1 MNHEY, CDR2 SVGAGI. The CDR3 region is CASSYSGRRADEQYF. The CDR3 bases are TGTGCCAGCAGTTACTCAGGGAGGAGGGCTGACGAGCAGTACTTC.

This clone was seen a single time. V usage is TRBV19 and J usage is TRBJ1-5; D is uncertain. With 1 base removed from V and 6 bases from J, the gap between germline ends came to 10 bases. This CDR3 is built from 14 residues. CDR1 is LNHDA and CDR2 is SQIVND in the germline V gene (reference sequence). CDR3 amino acids: CASSIVGSSQPQHF. The DNA of the CDR3 is TGTGCCAGTAGTATAGTTGGCAGCTCTCAGCCCCAGCATTTT.

The chain employs TRBV5-1 and TRBJ2-5, with TRBD1 matching 8 bases. Germline CDR1 is SGHRS and CDR2 is YFSETQ. This CDR3 is 16 amino acids long. Trimming took 4 bases from V and 4 from J; bases not matched to a gene: 12. CDR3 in amino acids: CASSTGPGQGAETQYF. The CDR3 nucleotides read TGCGCCAGCAGCACTGGACCCGGGCAGGGGGCAGAGACCCAGTACTTC.

The chain is built from TRBV5-1 and TRBJ1-2; possible D gene TRBD1, 6 bases. The CDR3 length is 13 residues. Per germline, CDR1 SGHRS and CDR2 YFSETQ. V dropped 5 bases and J dropped 1 base, with 9 bases sitting between them. The CDR3: CASRDSFNYGYTF. CDR3 DNA sequence: TGCGCCAGCAGGGACAGCTTTAACTATGGCTACACCTTC.

V and J are TRBV6-5 and TRBJ2-6; a possible D gene is TRBD2 (5 bases). Trimming removed 5 bases from V and 9 bases from J, with 8 bases in between. Germline CDR1 is MNHEY and CDR2 is SVGAGI. The CDR3 spans 12 residues. The CDR3 DNA reads as TGTGCCAGCAGTAGGGCGGGCAACGTCCTGACTTTC. It specifies CASSRAGNVLTF.

This rearrangement joins TRBV28 to TRBJ1-5, with 7 bases that match TRBD1. Germline V lookup: CDR1 MDHEN, CDR2 SYDVKM. J gave up 7 bases and V 5 bases, and 17 bases lay outside the gene matches. The CDR3 is 17 amino acids. The CDR3 coding sequence is TGTGCCAGCAGTACCATATCGGGACAGATTTTGGGCCAGCCCCAGCATTTT. This gives the protein CASSTISGQILGQPQHF.

V is TRBV7-9 and J is TRBJ1-1; D is unclear. Germline lookup yields CDR1 SEHNR and CDR2 FQNEAQ (reference sequence). The V end was cut by 1 base, the J end by 5 bases, with 8 bases between. This CDR3 spans 13 amino acids. The CDR3 is CASSLEEVTEAFF. In DNA form, the CDR3 reads TGTGCCAGCAGCTTAGAGGAAGTTACTGAAGCTTTCTTT.

The V gene is TRBV23-1, the J gene TRBJ2-4; possible D gene TRBD2, 5 bases. TRBV23-1 is an open reading frame, and its role is uncertain. The CDR3 is 18 amino acids. Trimming removed 4 bases from V and 0 bases from J, with 19 bases in between. CDR3 in DNA: TGCGCCAGCAGTCCGTACGAGGGCAGCAATCTAGCCAAAAACATTCAGTACTTC. Its translation is CASSPYEGSNLAKNIQYF.

The chain uses TRBV2 and TRBJ2-1; 7 nucleotides match TRBD1. Germline CDR1 SNHLY, CDR2 FYNNEI. The CDR3 extends over 15 amino acids. With V trimmed by 6 bases and J by 3 bases, 8 bases remained unmatched. The CDR3 DNA follows: TGTGCCAGCAGGGAGAGACAGGGAGTCTACAATGAGCAGTTCTTC. Its translation is CASRERQGVYNEQFF. The full variable domain, with the rest looked up from reference TRBV2 and TRBJ2-1, is EPEVTQTPSHQVTQMGQEVILRCVPISNHLYFYWYRQILGQKVEFLVSFYNNEISEKSEIFDDQFSVERPDGSNFTLKIRSTKLEDSAMYFCASRERQGVYNEQFFGPGTRLTVL.

As for this clone: The junction and the germline gene differ at one end; a read error may be behind it. The V call is TRBV5-1, the J call TRBJ2-1; 11 bases align to TRBD2. This CDR3 region has 16 residues. The V gene's germline CDR1 is SGHRS and CDR2 YFSETQ. CDR3 bases: TGCGCCAGCAGTTTGGGGACTAGCGGCTCCTACAATGAGCAGTTCTTC. It specifies CASSLGTSGSYNEQFF.

The chain combines TRBV6-1 with TRBJ1-5; 8 nucleotides line up with TRBD1. Germline lookup yields CDR1 MNHNS and CDR2 SASEGT. This CDR3 is 15 amino acids long. J gave up 7 bases and V 6 bases, and 11 bases lay outside the gene matches. CDR3 sequence reads: CASSEGQASGQPQHF. The CDR3 DNA reads as TGTGCCAGCAGCGAGGGACAGGCTTCGGGCCAGCCCCAGCATTTT.

This clone was counted a few times. The chain has TRBV21-1 and TRBJ1-5. TRBV21-1 is a pseudogene locus. This CDR3 region has 16 residues. CDR3 residues: CASSKGGAYDNQPQHF. The CDR3 DNA reads as TGTGCCAGCAGCAAGGGCGGGGCTTATGACAATCAGCCCCAGCATTTT.

In this sample, this clone turned up once. The chain combines TRBV2 with TRBJ2-2, with 9 positions matching TRBD2. V gave up 10 bases and J gave up 5 bases; unmatched junction bases: 8. The CDR3 runs 14 residues. Germline CDR1 reads SNHLY; CDR2 reads FYNNEI. The CDR3 reads CANAPAGGTGELFF. CDR3 coding DNA: TGTGCCAACGCACCAGCGGGAGGAACCGGGGAGCTGTTTTTT.

V gene TRBV5-5 combines with J gene TRBJ2-7; D is uncertain. The germline V and J ends were trimmed by 4 bases and 3 bases, with 2 bases remaining between them. The CDR3 totals 10 residues. Germline V lookup: CDR1 SGHKS, CDR2 YYEKEE (reference sequence). The CDR3 loop is CASSDYEQYF. The CDR3 nucleotides read TGTGCCAGCAGCGACTACGAGCAGTACTTC.

The chain joins TRBV5-4 to TRBJ1-2; 8 positions match TRBD1. The junction had 6 bases not matched to a gene; V was cut back by 4 bases and J by 4 bases. The CDR3 is 14 residues long. Germline V gene lookup returns CDR1 SGHNT and CDR2 YYREEE (reference sequence). In nucleotides, the CDR3 is TGTGCCAGCAGCCCTACAGGGGGGGGCTATGGCTACACCTTC. Translating it yields CASSPTGGGYGYTF.

The chain is built from TRBV10-3 and TRBJ2-7; TRBD2 matches at 15 bases. This CDR3 contains 14 residues. V was pared by 6 bases and J by 7 bases, with 4 bases of the junction left unmatched. Germline V gene sequence: CDR1 ENHRY, CDR2 SYGVKD. Here the CDR3 reads CAISSGTSGREQYF. CDR3 nucleotide sequence: TGTGCCATCAGCTCCGGGACTAGCGGGAGGGAGCAGTACTTC.

This clone was seen more than once but under ten times. The gene calls are TRBV6-1 and TRBJ2-1; the D gene is possibly TRBD2 (5 bases). The germline V and J ends were trimmed by 6 bases and 7 bases, with 13 bases remaining between them. CDR1 and CDR2 (germline): MNHNS, SASEGT. The CDR3 is made up of 13 amino acids. CDR3 sequence (DNA): TGTGCCAGCAGGAACACCGGCGGGAATGAGCAGTTCTTC. This sequence encodes CASRNTGGNEQFF.